This record covers a single T cell receptor beta chain. Assay used: immunoSEQ multiplex PCR; TCRdb lists only in-frame clones, some missing. Altogether roughly 410,000 clones are present, 96% being singletons, with the ten largest covering 0.32%. This entry is derived from a study of shared clonotypes between healthy human individuals. Germline V gene data show CDR1 as SGHRS and CDR2 as YFSETQ. The CDR3 has 14 residues. V was trimmed by 2 bases and J by 4 bases, leaving 13 bases between them. The material sequenced was memory CD8+ T cells sorted from blood. Subset defined: CD45RO+ cells pooled with CCR7-negative TemRA cells. The TCR comes from a man aged 25-45 years in good health. The J gene is TRBJ2-7, the V gene TRBV5-1; D is unclear. For the CDR3, the DNA is TGCGCCAGCAGCTTTATGAGCCGGGCTTACGAGCAGTACTTC. It yields the protein CASSFMSRAYEQYF. The full variable domain, rest sourced from reference TRBV5-1 and TRBJ2-7, is KAGVTQTPRYLIKTRGQQVTLSCSPISGHRSVSWYQQTPGQGLQFLFEYFSETQRNKGNFPGRFSGRQFSNSRSEMNVSTLELGDSALYLCASSFMSRAYEQYFGPGTRLTVT.